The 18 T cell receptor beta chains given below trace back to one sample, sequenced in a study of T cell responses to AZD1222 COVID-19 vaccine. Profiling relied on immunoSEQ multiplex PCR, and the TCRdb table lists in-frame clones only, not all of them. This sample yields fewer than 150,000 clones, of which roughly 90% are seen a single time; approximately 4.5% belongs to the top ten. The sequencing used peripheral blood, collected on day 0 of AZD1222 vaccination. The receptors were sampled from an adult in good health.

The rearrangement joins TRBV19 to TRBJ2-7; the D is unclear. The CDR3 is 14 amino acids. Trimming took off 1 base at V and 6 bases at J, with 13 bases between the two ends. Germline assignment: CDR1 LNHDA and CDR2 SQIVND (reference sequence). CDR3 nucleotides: TGTGCCAGTAGTATAGGGGTTTGGACGGGCGAGCAGTACTTC. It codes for CASSIGVWTGEQYF.

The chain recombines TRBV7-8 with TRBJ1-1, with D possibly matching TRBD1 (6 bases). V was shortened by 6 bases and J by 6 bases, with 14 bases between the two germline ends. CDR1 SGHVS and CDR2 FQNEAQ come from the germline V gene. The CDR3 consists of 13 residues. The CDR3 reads CASRTRGGPEAFF. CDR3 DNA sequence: TGTGCCAGCAGGACCCGAGGGGGGCCTGAAGCTTTCTTT. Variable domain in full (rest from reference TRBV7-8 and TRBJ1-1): GAGVSQSPRYKVAKRGQDVALRCDPISGHVSLFWYQQALGQGPEFLTYFQNEAQLDKSGLPSDRFFAERPEGSVSTLKIQRTQQEDSAVYLCASRTRGGPEAFFGQGTRLTVV.

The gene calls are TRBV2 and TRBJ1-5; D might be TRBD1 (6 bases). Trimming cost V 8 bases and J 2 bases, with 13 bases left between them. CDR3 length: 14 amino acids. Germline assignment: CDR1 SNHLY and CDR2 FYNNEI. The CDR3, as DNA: TGTGCCAGCCTTCAGGGGTTAGGCAATCAGCCCCAGCATTTT. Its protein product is CASLQGLGNQPQHF.

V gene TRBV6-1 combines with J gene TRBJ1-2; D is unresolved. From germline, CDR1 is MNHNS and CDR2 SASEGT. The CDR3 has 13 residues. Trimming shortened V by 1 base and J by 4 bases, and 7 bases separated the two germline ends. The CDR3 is CASSEGRSYGYTF. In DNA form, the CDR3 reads TGTGCCAGCAGTGAAGGAAGGTCCTATGGCTACACCTTC.

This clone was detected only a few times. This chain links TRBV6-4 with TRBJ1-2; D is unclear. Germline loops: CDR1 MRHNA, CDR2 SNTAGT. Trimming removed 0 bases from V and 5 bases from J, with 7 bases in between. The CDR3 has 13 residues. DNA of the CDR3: TGTGCCAGCAGTGACTCGGAGACATATGGCTACACCTTC. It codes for CASSDSETYGYTF.

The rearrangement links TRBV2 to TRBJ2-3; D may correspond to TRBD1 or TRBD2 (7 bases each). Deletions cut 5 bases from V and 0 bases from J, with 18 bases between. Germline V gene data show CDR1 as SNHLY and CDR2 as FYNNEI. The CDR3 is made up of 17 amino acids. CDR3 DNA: TGTGCCAGCAGTTGGGAGGGGGCCTTCTTTAGCACAGATACGCAGTATTTT. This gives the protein CASSWEGAFFSTDTQYF.

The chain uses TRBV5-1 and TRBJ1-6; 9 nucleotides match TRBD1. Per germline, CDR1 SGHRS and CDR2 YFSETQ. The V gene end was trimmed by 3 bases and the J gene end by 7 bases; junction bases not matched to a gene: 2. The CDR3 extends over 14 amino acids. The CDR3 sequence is CASSWTGENSPLHF. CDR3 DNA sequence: TGCGCCAGCAGCTGGACAGGGGAGAATTCACCCCTCCACTTT.

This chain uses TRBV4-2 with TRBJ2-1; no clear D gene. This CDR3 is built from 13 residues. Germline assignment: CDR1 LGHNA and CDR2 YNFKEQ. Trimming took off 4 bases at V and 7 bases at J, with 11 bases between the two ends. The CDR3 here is CASSRLDGNEQFF. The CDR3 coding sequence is TGTGCCAGCAGCCGGCTGGATGGGAATGAGCAGTTCTTC.

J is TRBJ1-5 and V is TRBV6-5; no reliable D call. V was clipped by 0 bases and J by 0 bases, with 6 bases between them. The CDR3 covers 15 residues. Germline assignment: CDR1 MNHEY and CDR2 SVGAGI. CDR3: CASSYSNPSNQPQHF. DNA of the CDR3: TGTGCCAGCAGTTACTCGAACCCTAGCAATCAGCCCCAGCATTTT.

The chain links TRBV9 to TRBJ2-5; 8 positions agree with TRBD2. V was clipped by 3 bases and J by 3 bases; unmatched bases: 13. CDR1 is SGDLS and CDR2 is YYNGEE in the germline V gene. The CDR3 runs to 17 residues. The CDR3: CASSDPLTSVVEETQYF. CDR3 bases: TGTGCCAGCAGCGATCCTCTGACTAGCGTAGTTGAAGAGACCCAGTACTTC.

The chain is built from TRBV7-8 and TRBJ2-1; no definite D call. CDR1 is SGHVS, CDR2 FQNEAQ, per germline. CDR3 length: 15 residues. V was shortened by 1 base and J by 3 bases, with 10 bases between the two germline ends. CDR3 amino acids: CASSLGPGVYNEQFF. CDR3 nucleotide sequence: TGTGCCAGCAGCTTAGGGCCCGGAGTCTACAATGAGCAGTTCTTC.

The CDR3: CASSSHRGVYEQYF. The CDR3 region has the DNA TGTGCCAGCAGTTCCCACAGGGGGGTATACGAGCAGTACTTC. The chain joins TRBV6-2 or TRBV6-3 to TRBJ2-7, with 8 nucleotides matching TRBD1. CDR3 length equals 14 residues. The ends lost 4 bases at V and 4 bases at J; junction bases unmatched: 6. Germline CDR1 MNHEY, CDR2 SVGEGT.

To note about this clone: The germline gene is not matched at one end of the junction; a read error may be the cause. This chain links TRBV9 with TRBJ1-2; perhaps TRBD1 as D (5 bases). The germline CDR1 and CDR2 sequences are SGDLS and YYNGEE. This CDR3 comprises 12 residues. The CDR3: CASSGSPGRTDF. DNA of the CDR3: TGTGCCAGCAGCGGGAGTCCGGGACGCACAGACTTC.

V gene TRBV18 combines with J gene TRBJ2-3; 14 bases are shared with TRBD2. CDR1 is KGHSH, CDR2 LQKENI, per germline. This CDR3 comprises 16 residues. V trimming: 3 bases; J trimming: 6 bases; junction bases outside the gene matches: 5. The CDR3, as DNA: TGTGCCAGCTCACCGGGACTAGCGGGAGATATGGATACGCAGTATTTT. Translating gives CASSPGLAGDMDTQYF. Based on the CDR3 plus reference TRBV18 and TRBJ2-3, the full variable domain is NAGVMQNPRHLVRRRGQEARLRCSPMKGHSHVYWYRQLPEEGLKFMVYLQKENIIDESGMPKERFSAEFPKEGPSILRIQQVVRGDSAAYFCASSPGLAGDMDTQYFGPGTRLTVL.

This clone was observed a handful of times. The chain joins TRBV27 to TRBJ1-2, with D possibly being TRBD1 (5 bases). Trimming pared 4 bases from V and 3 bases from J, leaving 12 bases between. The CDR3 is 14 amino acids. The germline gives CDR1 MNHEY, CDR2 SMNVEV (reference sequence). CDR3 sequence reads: CASSYGGGYYGYTF. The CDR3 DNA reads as TGTGCCAGCAGTTATGGGGGGGGGTACTATGGCTACACCTTC.

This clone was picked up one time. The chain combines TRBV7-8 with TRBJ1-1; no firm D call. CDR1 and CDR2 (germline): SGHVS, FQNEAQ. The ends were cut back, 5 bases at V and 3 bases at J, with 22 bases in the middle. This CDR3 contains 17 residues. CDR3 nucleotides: TGTGCCAGCAGCCGACCGACCGGAGGGTTATGGGACACTGAAGCTTTCTTT. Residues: CASSRPTGGLWDTEAFF. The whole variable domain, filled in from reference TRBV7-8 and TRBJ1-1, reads GAGVSQSPRYKVAKRGQDVALRCDPISGHVSLFWYQQALGQGPEFLTYFQNEAQLDKSGLPSDRFFAERPEGSVSTLKIQRTQQEDSAVYLCASSRPTGGLWDTEAFFGQGTRLTVV.

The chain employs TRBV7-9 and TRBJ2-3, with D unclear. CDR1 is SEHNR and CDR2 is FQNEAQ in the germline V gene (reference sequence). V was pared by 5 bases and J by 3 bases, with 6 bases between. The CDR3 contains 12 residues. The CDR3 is CASSGRTDTQYF. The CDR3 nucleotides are TGTGCCAGCAGCGGAAGGACAGATACGCAGTATTTT.

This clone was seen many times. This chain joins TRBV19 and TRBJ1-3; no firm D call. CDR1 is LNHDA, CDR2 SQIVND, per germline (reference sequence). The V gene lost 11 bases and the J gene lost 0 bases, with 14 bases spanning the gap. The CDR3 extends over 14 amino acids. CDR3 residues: CACEGQSSGNTIYF. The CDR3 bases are TGTGCCTGTGAAGGTCAGAGCTCTGGAAACACCATATATTTT. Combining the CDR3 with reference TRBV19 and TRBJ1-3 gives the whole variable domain DGGITQSPKYLFRKEGQNVTLSCEQNLNHDAMYWYRQDPGQGLRLIYYSQIVNDFQKGDIAEGYSVSREKKESFPLTVTSAQKNPTAFYLCACEGQSSGNTIYFGEGSWLTVV.